The 5 T cell receptor beta chains below come from one sample, sequenced in a study of blood T cell repertoires in COVID-19 (dated by TCRdb to between 2020 and 2021). Libraries were constructed by the immunoSEQ multiplex PCR assay. TCRdb retrieved this table from immuneACCESS and kept in-frame rearrangements only. Not all clones are present; in checked studies, unresolved V genes account for under half, and no reason is known for the remainder. The sample data list 200,000 to 250,000 clones, and roughly 80% of these were observed just once. The biggest ten clones account for approximately 1.3% of the sample. The sequenced sample was PBMCs or T cells enriched from blood (not recorded which). These receptor sequences come from a woman between 35 and 50 years old with acute COVID-19.

The chain joins TRBV5-1 to TRBJ1-2, with TRBD1 matching over 8 bases. V trimming: 3 bases; J trimming: 3 bases; junction bases outside the gene matches: 7. CDR1 and CDR2 (germline): SGHRS, YFSETQ. The CDR3 extends over 15 amino acids. The CDR3 DNA reads as TGCGCCAGCAGCTCCGCTCCGGACAGGGACTATGGCTACACCTTC. Amino acids: CASSSAPDRDYGYTF.

The CDR3 bases are TGTGCCAGCAGGTGGGTGAGAGGTGAAGCTTTCTTT. Translating gives CASRWVRGEAFF. The V and J genes are TRBV28 and TRBJ1-1; D unresolved. CDR3 length equals 12 residues. Germline lookup yields CDR1 MDHEN and CDR2 SYDVKM. Between the trimmed V and J ends, which lost 6 bases and 7 bases, there was a span of 12 bases.

The genes are TRBV19 and TRBJ2-5; D gene unclear. Per the germline V gene, CDR1 is LNHDA and CDR2 is SQIVND (reference sequence). CDR3 length: 13 amino acids. Trimming left V 4 bases short and J 2 bases short, with 8 bases between. CDR3 sequence: CASSRAEQETQYF. In nucleotides, the CDR3 is TGTGCCAGTAGTAGGGCAGAGCAAGAGACCCAGTACTTC. Complete variable domain (other parts from reference TRBV19 and TRBJ2-5): DGGITQSPKYLFRKEGQNVTLSCEQNLNHDAMYWYRQDPGQGLRLIYYSQIVNDFQKGDIAEGYSVSREKKESFPLTVTSAQKNPTAFYLCASSRAEQETQYFGPGTRLLVL.

V gene TRBV10-2 combines with J gene TRBJ1-2; D gene unclear. Per germline, CDR1 WSHSY and CDR2 SAAADI. V dropped 0 bases and J dropped 7 bases, with 9 bases sitting between them. The CDR3 extends over 13 amino acids. DNA of the CDR3: TGCGCCAGCAGTGAGTCGTTCGGTCGTGGCTACACCTTC. This translates into CASSESFGRGYTF.

The rearrangement joins TRBV24-1 to TRBJ2-1, with D uncertain. Germline CDR1 is KGHDR and CDR2 is SFDVKD. The V and J ends lost 4 bases and 10 bases respectively, with 16 bases between them. The CDR3 length is 14 residues. The DNA of the CDR3 is TGTGCCACCAGTGACCAACCGGCGTCAGCGGAGCAGTTCTTC. Protein product: CATSDQPASAEQFF.